Presented here are 2 T cell receptor beta chains from one specimen sequenced in a study of OX40 agonist ivuxolimab in advanced cancers. Measured with immunoSEQ multiplex PCR; TCRdb has only the in-frame clones, and not every one. This table has roughly 13,000 clones, around 77% appearing once. This specimen was CD4+ or CD8+ T cells sorted from blood, taken in a trial of the OX40 agonist ivuxolimab. These receptors all come from an adult with an advanced solid tumor such as melanoma, head and neck, liver or kidney cancer.

The rearrangement joins TRBV7-9 to TRBJ1-1; D call uncertain. V lost 2 bases, J lost 1 base, and 11 bases lay in between. This CDR3 contains 15 residues. Germline V gene data show CDR1 as SEHNR and CDR2 as FQNEAQ (reference sequence). The CDR3 nucleotides read TGTGCCAGCAGCTTAATCTCAAGACAGAACACTGAAGCTTTCTTT. Protein: CASSLISRQNTEAFF.

V is TRBV30 and J is TRBJ2-6; TRBD1 matches 8 bases. Trimming removed 7 bases from V and 2 bases from J; junction bases left unmatched: 4. The germline V gene has CDR1 GTSNPN and CDR2 SVGIG (reference sequence). This CDR3 has 14 amino acids. CDR3 nucleotides: TGTGCCTACCAGGGGGCGGCTGGGGCCAACGTCCTGACTTTC. It translates to CAYQGAAGANVLTF.